This entry is about one TCR beta chain. Its antigen is unknown. The data were taken from a study of cytomegalovirus exposure and HLA in healthy donors. Study-wide background: Among around 180 million T cells, an earlier analysis found around 100 million unique TCR beta sequences.

Points from the study as a whole: Many donors shared some public TCRs, even though most TCR sequences were rare.

These donors, healthy bone marrow donors, were studied. The donors, nominally healthy at sampling, likely had unrecorded immune exposures. Researchers ran the PCR with 60 Vbeta and 13 Jbeta primers. Sequencing was performed with immunoSEQ multiplex PCR; in TCRdb, only in-frame clones are kept and a portion is missing. The sample lists roughly 100,000 clones; 65% were seen once. Sequencing was carried out using PBMCs. The TCR was taken from a young man in good health and CMV-seropositive.

The CDR3 nucleotides read TGTGCCAGCAGCACCGGGACAGGGTACGAGCAGTACTTC. Its translation: CASSTGTGYEQYF. J is TRBJ2-7 and V is TRBV21-1; the table's D call of TRBD1 was not tested on the DNA. TRBV21-1 is an annotated pseudogene. The CDR3 contains 13 residues.